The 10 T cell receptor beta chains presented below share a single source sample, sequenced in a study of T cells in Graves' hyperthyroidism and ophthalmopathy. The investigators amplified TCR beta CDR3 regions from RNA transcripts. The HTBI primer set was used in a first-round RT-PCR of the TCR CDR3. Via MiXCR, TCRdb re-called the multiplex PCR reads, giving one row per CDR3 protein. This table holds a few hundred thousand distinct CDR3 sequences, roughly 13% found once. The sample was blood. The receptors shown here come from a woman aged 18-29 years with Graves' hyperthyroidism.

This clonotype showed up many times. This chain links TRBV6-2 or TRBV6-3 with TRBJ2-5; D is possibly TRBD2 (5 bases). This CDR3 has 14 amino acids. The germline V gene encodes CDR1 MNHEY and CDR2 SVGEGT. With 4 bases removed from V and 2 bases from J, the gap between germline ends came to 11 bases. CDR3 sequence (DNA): TGTGCCAGCAGTTCGAGCGGAGAACAAGAGACCCAGTACTTC. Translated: CASSSSGEQETQYF.

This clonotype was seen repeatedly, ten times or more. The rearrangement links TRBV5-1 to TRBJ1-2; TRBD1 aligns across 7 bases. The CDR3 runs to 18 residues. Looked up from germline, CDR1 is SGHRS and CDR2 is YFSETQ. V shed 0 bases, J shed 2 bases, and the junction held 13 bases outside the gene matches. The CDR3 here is CASSLARDSRPLNYGYTF. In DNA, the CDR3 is TGCGCCAGCAGCTTGGCCCGGGACAGCCGACCCCTGAACTATGGCTACACCTTC. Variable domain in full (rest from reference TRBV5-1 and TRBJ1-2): KAGVTQTPRYLIKTRGQQVTLSCSPISGHRSVSWYQQTPGQGLQFLFEYFSETQRNKGNFPGRFSGRQFSNSRSEMNVSTLELGDSALYLCASSLARDSRPLNYGYTFGSGTRLTVV.

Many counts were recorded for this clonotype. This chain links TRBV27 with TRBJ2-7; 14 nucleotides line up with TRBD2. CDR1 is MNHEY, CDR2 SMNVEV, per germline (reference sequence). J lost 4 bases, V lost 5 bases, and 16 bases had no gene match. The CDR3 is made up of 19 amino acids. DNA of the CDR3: TGTGCCAGCAGTACGCGGACTAGCGGGGGGACCACCCGCTATTACGAGCAGTACTTC. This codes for CASSTRTSGGTTRYYEQYF.

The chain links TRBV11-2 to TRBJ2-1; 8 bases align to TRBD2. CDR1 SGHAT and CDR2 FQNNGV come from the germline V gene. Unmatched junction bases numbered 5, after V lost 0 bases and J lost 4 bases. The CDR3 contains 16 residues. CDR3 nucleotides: TGTGCCAGCAGCTTAGAAGCAGCGGGAGCTTACAATGAGCAGTTCTTC. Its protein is CASSLEAAGAYNEQFF.

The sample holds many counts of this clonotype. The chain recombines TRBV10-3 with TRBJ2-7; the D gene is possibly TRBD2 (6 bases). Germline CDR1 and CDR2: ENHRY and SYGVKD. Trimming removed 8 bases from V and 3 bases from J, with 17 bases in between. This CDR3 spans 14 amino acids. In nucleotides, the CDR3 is TGTGCCATCCAAAAGAGCGGGCTCTTCTACGAGCAGTACTTC. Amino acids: CAIQKSGLFYEQYF.

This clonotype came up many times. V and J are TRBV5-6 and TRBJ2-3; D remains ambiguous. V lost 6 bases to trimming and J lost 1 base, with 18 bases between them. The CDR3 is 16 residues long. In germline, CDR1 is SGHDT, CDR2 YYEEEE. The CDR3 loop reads CASTHPSPGRTDTQYF. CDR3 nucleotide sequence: TGTGCCAGCACCCATCCGAGCCCTGGCCGCACAGATACGCAGTATTTT.

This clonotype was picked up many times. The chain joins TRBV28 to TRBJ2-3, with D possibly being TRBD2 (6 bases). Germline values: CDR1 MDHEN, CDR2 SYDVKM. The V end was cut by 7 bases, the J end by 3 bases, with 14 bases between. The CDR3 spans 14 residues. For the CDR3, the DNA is TGTGCCAGCAAGGACCATAGCGGTACAGATACGCAGTATTTT. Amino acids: CASKDHSGTDTQYF.

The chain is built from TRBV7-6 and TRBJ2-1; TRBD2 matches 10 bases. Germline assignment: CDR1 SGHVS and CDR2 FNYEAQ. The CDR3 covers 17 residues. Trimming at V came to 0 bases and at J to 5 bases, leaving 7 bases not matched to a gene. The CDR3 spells CASSLARVGLADNEQFF. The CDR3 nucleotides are TGTGCCAGCAGCTTAGCCCGCGTTGGACTAGCGGACAATGAGCAGTTCTTC.

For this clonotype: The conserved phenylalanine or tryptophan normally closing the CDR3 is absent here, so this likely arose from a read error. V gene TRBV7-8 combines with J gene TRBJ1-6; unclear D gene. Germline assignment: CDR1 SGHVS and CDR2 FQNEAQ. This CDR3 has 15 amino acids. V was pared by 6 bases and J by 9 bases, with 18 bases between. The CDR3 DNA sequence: TGTGCCAGCAGACTAGGCCCGGACCGGGGTTCACCCCTCCACCTT. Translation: CASRLGPDRGSPLHL.

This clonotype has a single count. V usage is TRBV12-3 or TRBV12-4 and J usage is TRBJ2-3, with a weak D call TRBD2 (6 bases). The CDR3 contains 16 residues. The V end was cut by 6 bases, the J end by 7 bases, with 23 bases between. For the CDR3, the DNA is TGTGCCAGCAGCGTAGAGGGAGGCCAGGGTTATAATACGCAGTATTTT. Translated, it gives CASSVEGGQGYNTQYF.